This T cell receptor (beta chain) is drawn from a study of technical replicates of blood from a handful of donors. The V gene's germline CDR1 is SGHAT and CDR2 FQNNGV. This CDR3 is 17 amino acids long. J gave up 7 bases and V 5 bases, and 13 bases lay outside the gene matches. This clone is a singleton in its sample. TCRdb's table, derived via immunoSEQ multiplex PCR, lists solely in-frame clones and lacks some. The table has tens of thousands of clones, roughly 92% seen once. This rearrangement joins TRBV11-2 to TRBJ2-1, with 11 bases matching TRBD2. The TCR originated in a human donor in good health. Sequenced: T cells isolated from PBMCs. The CDR3 region is CASSQWSGTSGRNEQFF. CDR3 nucleotide sequence: TGTGCCAGCAGCCAGTGGTCCGGGACTAGCGGACGGAATGAGCAGTTCTTC.